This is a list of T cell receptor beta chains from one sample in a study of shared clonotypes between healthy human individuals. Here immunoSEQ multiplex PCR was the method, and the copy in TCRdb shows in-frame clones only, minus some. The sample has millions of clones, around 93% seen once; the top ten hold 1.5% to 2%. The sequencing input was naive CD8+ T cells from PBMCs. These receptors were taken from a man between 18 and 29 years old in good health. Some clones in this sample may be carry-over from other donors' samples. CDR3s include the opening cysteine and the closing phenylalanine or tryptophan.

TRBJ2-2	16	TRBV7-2	CASSSFHRGSAGELFF
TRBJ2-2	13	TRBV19	CASSDRITGELFF
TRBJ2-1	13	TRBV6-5	CASSYLGNNEQFF
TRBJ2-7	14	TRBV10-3	CAISGTRDRYEQYF
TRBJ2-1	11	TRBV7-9	CASTPNNEQFF
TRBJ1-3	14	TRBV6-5	CASTPTGPGNTIYF
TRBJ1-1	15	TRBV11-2	CASSQITGLNTEAFF
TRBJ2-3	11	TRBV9	CASSDLDTQYF
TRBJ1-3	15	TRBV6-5	CASSGDGDSGNTIYF
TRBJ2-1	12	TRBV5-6	CASSFVGHEQFF
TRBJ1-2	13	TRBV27	CASRRSELYGYTF
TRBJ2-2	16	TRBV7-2	CASSSQRSLYTGELFF
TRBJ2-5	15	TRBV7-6	CASSLARRTQETQYF